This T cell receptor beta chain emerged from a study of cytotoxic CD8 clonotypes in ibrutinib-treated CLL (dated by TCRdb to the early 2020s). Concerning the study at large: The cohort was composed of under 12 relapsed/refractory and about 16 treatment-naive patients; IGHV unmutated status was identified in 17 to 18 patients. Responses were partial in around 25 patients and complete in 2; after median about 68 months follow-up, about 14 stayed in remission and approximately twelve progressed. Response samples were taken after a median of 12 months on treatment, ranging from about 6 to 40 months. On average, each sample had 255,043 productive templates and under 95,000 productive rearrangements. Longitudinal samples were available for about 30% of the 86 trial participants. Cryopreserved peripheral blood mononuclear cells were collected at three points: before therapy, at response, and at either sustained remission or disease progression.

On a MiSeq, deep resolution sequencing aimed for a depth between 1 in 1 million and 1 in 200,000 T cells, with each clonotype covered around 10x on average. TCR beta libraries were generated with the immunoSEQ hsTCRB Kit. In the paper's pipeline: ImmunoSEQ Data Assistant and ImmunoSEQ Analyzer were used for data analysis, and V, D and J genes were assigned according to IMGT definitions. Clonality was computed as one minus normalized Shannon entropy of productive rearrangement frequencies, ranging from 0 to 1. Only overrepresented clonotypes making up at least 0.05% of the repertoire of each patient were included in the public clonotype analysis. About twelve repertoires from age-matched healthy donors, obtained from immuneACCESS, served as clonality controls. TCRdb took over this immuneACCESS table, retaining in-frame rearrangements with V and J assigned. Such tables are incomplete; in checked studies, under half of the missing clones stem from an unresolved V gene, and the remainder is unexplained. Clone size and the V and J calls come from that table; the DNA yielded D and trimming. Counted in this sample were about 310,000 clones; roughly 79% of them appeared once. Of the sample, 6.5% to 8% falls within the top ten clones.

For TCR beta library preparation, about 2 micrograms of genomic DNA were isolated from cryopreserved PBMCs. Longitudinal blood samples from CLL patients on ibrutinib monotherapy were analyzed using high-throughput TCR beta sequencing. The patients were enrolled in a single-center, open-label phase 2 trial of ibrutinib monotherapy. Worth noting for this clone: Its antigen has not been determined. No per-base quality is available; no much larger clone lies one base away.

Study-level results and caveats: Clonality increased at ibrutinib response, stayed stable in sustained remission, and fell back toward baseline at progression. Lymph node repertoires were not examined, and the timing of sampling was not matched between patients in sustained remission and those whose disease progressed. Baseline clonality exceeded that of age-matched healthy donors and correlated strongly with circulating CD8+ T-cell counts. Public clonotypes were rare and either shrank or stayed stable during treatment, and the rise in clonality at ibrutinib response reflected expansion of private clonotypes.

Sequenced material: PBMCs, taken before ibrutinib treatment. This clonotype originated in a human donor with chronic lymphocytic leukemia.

The DNA is TGTGCCAGCAGCCCCCTCGCGGGAGGCCGCTACGAGCAGTACTTC. This is translated as CASSPLAGGRYEQYF. Here the chain combines TRBV7-7 and TRBJ2-7, with TRBD2 identical over 8 junction bases. Taken from the germline V gene (reference sequence), the CDR1 and CDR2 loops are SSHAT and FNYEAQ. V trim: 5 bases; J trim: 3 bases; unmatched bases: 9. The CDR3 starts with the cysteine, ends with the phenylalanine, and has 15 residues. Only the CDR3 DNA is retained, 45 bases long and in frame from the first base.